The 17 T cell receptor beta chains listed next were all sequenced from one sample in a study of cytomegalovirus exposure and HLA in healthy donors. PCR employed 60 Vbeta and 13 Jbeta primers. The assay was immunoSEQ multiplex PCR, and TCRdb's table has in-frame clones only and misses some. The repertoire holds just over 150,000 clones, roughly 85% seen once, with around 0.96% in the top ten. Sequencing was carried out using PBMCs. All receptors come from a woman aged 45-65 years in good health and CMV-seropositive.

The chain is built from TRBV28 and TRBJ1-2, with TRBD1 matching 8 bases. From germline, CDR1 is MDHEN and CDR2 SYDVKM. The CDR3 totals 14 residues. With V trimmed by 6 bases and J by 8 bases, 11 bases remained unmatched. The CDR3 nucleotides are TGTGCCAGCAGGACAGGGGCGCGAAGCGGGGGCTACACCTTC. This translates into CASRTGARSGGYTF.

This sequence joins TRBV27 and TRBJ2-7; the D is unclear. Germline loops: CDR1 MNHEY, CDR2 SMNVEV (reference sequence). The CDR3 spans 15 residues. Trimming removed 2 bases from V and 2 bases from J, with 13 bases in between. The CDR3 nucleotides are TGTGCCAGCAGTTTAGGAGACTCTGGCCCCTACGAGCAGTACTTC. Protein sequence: CASSLGDSGPYEQYF.

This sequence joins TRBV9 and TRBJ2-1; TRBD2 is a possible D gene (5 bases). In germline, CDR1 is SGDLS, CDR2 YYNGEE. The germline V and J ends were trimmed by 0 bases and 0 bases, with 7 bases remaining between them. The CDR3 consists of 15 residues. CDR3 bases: TGTGCCAGCAGCGTAGTTGGGAGCTCCTACAATGAGCAGTTCTTC. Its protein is CASSVVGSSYNEQFF. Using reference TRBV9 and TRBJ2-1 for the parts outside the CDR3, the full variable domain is DSGVTQTPKHLITATGQRVTLRCSPRSGDLSVYWYQQSLDQGLQFLIQYYNGEERAKGNILERFSAQQFPDLHSELNLSSLELGDSALYFCASSVVGSSYNEQFFGPGTRLTVL.

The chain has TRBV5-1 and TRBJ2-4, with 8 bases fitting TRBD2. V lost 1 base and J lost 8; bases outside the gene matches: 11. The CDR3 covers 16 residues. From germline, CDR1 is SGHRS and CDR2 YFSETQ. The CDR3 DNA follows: TGCGCCAGCAGCTTGTCGGGGGGGCGAGGGCAAGACATTCAGTACTTC. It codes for CASSLSGGRGQDIQYF.

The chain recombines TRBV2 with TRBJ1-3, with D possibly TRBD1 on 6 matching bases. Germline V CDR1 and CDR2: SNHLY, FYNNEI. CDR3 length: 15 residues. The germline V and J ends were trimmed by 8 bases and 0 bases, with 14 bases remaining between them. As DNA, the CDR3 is TGTGCCAGCCTCGACAGGTCATCCTCTGGAAACACCATATATTTT. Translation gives CASLDRSSSGNTIYF. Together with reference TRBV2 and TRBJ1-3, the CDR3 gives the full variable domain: EPEVTQTPSHQVTQMGQEVILRCVPISNHLYFYWYRQILGQKVEFLVSFYNNEISEKSEIFDDQFSVERPDGSNFTLKIRSTKLEDSAMYFCASLDRSSSGNTIYFGEGSWLTVV.

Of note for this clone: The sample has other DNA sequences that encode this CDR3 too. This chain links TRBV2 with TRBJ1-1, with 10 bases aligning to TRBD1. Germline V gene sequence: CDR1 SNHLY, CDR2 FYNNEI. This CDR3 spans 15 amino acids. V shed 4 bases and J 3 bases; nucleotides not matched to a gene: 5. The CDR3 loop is CASSGGQGRDTEAFF. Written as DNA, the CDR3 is TGTGCCAGCAGTGGGGGACAGGGGAGGGACACTGAAGCTTTCTTT.

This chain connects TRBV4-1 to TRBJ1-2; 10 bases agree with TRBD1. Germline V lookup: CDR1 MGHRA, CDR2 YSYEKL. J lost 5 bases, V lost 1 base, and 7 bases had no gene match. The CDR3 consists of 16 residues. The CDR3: CASSQAGQGVRYGYTF. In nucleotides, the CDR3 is TGCGCCAGCAGCCAAGCTGGACAGGGGGTCCGTTATGGCTACACCTTC.

The DNA of the CDR3 is TGTGCCAGCGTGGGGGGTTATCAGCCCCAGCATTTT. The encoded protein is CASVGGYQPQHF. The V call is TRBV28, the J call TRBJ1-5; TRBD1 might be the D (5 bases). Germline V gives CDR1 MDHEN, CDR2 SYDVKM. Trimming took off 8 bases at V and 5 bases at J, with 10 bases between the two ends. The CDR3 has 12 amino acids.

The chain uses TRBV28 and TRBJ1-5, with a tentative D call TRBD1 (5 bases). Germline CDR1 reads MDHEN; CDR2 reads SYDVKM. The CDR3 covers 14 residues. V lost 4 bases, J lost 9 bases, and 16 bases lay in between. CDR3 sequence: CASSSSGGLWPQHF. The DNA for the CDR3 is TGTGCCAGCAGTTCCTCGGGGGGGTTATGGCCCCAGCATTTT.

CDR3 nucleotide sequence: TGTGCCAGCAGCGGACAGTATGGCTACACCTTC. Translation gives CASSGQYGYTF. The genes are TRBV7-9 and TRBJ1-2; possible D gene TRBD1, 6 bases. Germline V gene sequence: CDR1 SEHNR, CDR2 FQNEAQ (reference sequence). The CDR3 sequence is 11 residues long. The germline V and J ends were trimmed by 5 bases and 5 bases, with 6 bases remaining between them.

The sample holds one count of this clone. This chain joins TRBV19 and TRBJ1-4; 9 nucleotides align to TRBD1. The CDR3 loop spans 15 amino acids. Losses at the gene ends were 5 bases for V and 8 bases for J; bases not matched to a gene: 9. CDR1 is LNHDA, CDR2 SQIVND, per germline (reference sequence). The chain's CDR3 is CASSFAGTGREKLFF. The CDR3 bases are TGTGCCAGTAGTTTCGCCGGGACAGGGAGAGAAAAACTGTTTTTT.

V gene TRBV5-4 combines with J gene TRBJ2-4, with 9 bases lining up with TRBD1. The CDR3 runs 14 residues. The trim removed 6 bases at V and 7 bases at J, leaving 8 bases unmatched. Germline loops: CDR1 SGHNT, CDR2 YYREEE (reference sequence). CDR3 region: CASTVQGARNIQYF. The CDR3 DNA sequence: TGTGCCAGCACCGTACAGGGGGCACGGAACATTCAGTACTTC. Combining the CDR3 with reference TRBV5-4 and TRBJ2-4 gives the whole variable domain ETGVTQSPTHLIKTRGQQVTLRCSSQSGHNTVSWYQQALGQGPQFIFQYYREEENGRGNFPPRFSGLQFPNYSSELNVNALELDDSALYLCASTVQGARNIQYFGAGTRLSVL.

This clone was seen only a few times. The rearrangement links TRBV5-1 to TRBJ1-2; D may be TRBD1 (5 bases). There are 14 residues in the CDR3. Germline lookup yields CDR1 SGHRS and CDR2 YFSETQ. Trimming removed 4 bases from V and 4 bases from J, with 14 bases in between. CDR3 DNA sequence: TGCGCCAGCAGCCGGGGGACGGTCCTCTATGGCTACACCTTC. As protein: CASSRGTVLYGYTF.

The CDR3 nucleotides read TGTGCCAGCAGCACGGACAGGGGGCCCAACACCGGGGAGCTGTTTTTT. Its protein is CASSTDRGPNTGELFF. The chain carries TRBV7-9 and TRBJ2-2; 11 bases are a match to TRBD1. The CDR3 length is 16 residues. Germline-derived CDR1 and CDR2 are SEHNR and FQNEAQ (reference sequence). V lost 5 bases to trimming and J lost 2 bases; unmatched junction nucleotides: 4. Combining the CDR3 with reference TRBV7-9 and TRBJ2-2 gives the whole variable domain DTGVSQNPRHKITKRGQNVTFRCDPISEHNRLYWYRQTLGQGPEFLTYFQNEAQLEKSRLLSDRFSAERPKGSFSTLEIQRTEQGDSAMYLCASSTDRGPNTGELFFGEGSRLTVL.

The CDR3 DNA follows: TGTGCCAGCAGCCCCACTGACAGGGCAGGCTATGGCTACACCTTC. As protein: CASSPTDRAGYGYTF. The V call is TRBV4-2, the J call TRBJ1-2, with 7 bases fitting TRBD1. The CDR3 totals 15 residues. Germline trimming cut 4 bases from V and 4 bases from J; bases unmatched to any gene: 9. The germline V gene encodes CDR1 LGHNA and CDR2 YNFKEQ.

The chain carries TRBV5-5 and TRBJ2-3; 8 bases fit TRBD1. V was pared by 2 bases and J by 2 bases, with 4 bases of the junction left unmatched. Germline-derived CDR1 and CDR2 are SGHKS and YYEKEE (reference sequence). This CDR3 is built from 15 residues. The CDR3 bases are TGTGCCAGCAGCTTAGAGACAGGGGTCACAGATACGCAGTATTTT. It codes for CASSLETGVTDTQYF.

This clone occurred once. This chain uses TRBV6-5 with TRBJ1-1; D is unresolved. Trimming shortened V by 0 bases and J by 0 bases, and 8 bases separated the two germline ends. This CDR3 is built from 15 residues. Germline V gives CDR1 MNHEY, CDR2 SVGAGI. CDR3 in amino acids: CASSYSGSLNTEAFF. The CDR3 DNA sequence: TGTGCCAGCAGTTACTCGGGCAGTTTGAACACTGAAGCTTTCTTT.